The clone carrying this T cell receptor beta chain has only a few counts. What it binds is unknown. This sample is part of a study of blood T cells in healthy people across ages. Study-level findings and limits: Naive T cell percentage showed a strong correlation with TCR beta diversity. Greater diversity and more naive CD4+ cells were seen in long-lived donors than in aged donors.

Germline V gives CDR1 SGHTA, CDR2 FQGTGA. Trimming removed 1 base from V and 0 bases from J; junction bases left unmatched: 2. The CDR3 is 16 amino acids. PCR was performed a second time for about 7 to 12 cycles using a sample-barcoded 5' primer and a J-beta primer mix. Sequencing yielded, for each sample, at least 3 million paired-end reads carrying CDR3. TCRdb recomputed calls from the 5' RACE reads with MiXCR, one row per CDR3 protein. The sample records roughly 680,000 distinct CDR3 sequences, roughly 21% being singletons. The V call is TRBV7-3, the J call TRBJ2-2; 7 positions agree with TRBD1. The sequenced material came from blood. This receptor was taken from an older man in good health. Written as DNA, the CDR3 is TGTGCCAGCAGCTTAAGGGACAGTGCGAACACCGGGGAGCTGTTTTTT. Its translation: CASSLRDSANTGELFF.